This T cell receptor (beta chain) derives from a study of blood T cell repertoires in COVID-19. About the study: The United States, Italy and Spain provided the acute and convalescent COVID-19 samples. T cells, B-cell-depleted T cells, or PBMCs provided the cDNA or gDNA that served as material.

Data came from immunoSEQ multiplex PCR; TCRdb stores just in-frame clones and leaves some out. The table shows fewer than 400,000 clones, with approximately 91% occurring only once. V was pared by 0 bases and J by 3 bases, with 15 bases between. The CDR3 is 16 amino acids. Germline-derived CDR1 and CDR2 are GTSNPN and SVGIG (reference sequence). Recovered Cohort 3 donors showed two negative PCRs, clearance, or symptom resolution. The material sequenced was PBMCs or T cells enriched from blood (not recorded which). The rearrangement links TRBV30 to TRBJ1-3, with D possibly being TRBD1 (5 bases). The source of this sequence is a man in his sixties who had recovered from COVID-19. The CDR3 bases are TGTGCCTGGAGTGTATCGGGAGGGGCTTTTGGAAACACCATATATTTT. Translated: CAWSVSGGAFGNTIYF.